These 28 T cell receptor beta chains were all obtained from the same sample, sequenced in a study of blood T cell repertoires in COVID-19 (dated by TCRdb to between 2020 and 2021). The library was built by means of the immunoSEQ multiplex PCR assay. The table comes from immuneACCESS by way of TCRdb, which keeps in-frame sequences with V and J called. Part of the clones is missing from these tables; in studies checked, under half for an unresolved V gene and the rest for unknown reasons. The sample has about 200,000 clones on record, 88% of them singletons. Under 2% of the sample belongs to the ten largest clones. The sequencing input was peripheral blood. Source of these receptors: a man aged 18 to 29 with active or convalescent COVID-19.

The chain carries TRBV7-9 and TRBJ1-5, with D perhaps TRBD1 (5 bases). The CDR3 totals 14 residues. Germline V gene data show CDR1 as SEHNR and CDR2 as FQNEAQ (reference sequence). Trimming took 3 bases from V and 6 from J, leaving 12 bases between them. The CDR3 DNA reads TGTGCCAGCAGCTTGGGGCCATGGGGTCAGCCCCAGCATTTT. This codes for CASSLGPWGQPQHF.

The J gene is TRBJ2-6, the V gene TRBV5-8; TRBD1 matches 8 bases. The V segment lost 2 bases and the J segment 0 bases; nucleotides outside the gene matches: 4. Germline loops: CDR1 SGHTS, CDR2 YDEGEE. The CDR3 totals 17 residues. The CDR3 coding sequence is TGTGCCAGCAGCTTCGGACAGGGATACTCTGGGGCCAACGTCCTGACTTTC. This gives the protein CASSFGQGYSGANVLTF.

The sample holds a few counts of this clone. The rearrangement uses TRBV6-5 and TRBJ2-7; 11 nucleotides line up with TRBD2. Trimming at V came to 0 bases and at J to 0 bases, leaving 1 base not matched to a gene. Germline V gives CDR1 MNHEY, CDR2 SVGAGI. This CDR3 contains 16 residues. CDR3 sequence (DNA): TGTGCCAGCAGTTACTCGGGGACTAGCGGCTCCTACGAGCAGTACTTC. Its protein is CASSYSGTSGSYEQYF.

V and J are TRBV5-6 and TRBJ1-2; unclear D gene. Trimming removed 1 base at V and 2 bases at J, with 9 bases between. The CDR3 is made up of 14 amino acids. The V gene's germline CDR1 is SGHDT and CDR2 YYEEEE. CDR3 DNA sequence: TGTGCCAGCAGCTTGAACGCAGCGAACTATGGCTACACCTTC. Its protein product is CASSLNAANYGYTF.

V is TRBV6-5 and J is TRBJ2-7; D possibly corresponds to TRBD1 (6 bases). Trimming took off 6 bases at V and 4 bases at J, with 16 bases between the two ends. The germline V gene has CDR1 MNHEY and CDR2 SVGAGI. The CDR3 is 14 amino acids. CDR3 coding DNA: TGTGCCAGCAGCCCGTTTAAGGGGGTTTACGAGCAGTACTTC. Amino acid sequence: CASSPFKGVYEQYF.

This rearrangement joins TRBV7-8 to TRBJ1-2; D possibly corresponds to TRBD1 (5 bases). The V gene's germline CDR1 is SGHVS and CDR2 FQNEAQ. There are 15 residues in the CDR3. Trimming cost V 5 bases and J 5 bases, with 18 bases left between them. The CDR3 DNA is TGTGCCAGCAGCAGCGGGCTGGGGCGCGGTTATGGCTACACCTTC. Encoded protein: CASSSGLGRGYGYTF.

This chain uses TRBV7-2 with TRBJ2-1, with a possible D match to TRBD2 (7 bases). Trimming pared 5 bases from V and 9 bases from J, leaving 17 bases between. Germline V gives CDR1 SGHTA, CDR2 FQGNSA. The CDR3 length is 14 residues. Here the CDR3 reads CASSPRTRGGEQFF. The CDR3 nucleotides read TGTGCCAGCAGCCCGAGGACTAGGGGGGGTGAGCAGTTCTTC. Drawing the rest from reference TRBV7-2 and TRBJ2-1, the complete variable domain is GAGVSQSPSNKVTEKGKDVELRCDPISGHTALYWYRQSLGQGLEFLIYFQGNSAPDKSGLPSDRFSAERTGGSVSTLTIQRTQQEDSAVYLCASSPRTRGGEQFFGPGTRLTVL.

The rearrangement links TRBV7-9 to TRBJ1-6, with 7 bases fitting TRBD1. The CDR3 loop spans 16 amino acids. The V segment lost 3 bases and the J segment 0 bases; nucleotides outside the gene matches: 2. Germline-derived CDR1 and CDR2 are SEHNR and FQNEAQ (reference sequence). The CDR3 reads CASSLGQLSYNSPLHF. The CDR3 DNA follows: TGTGCCAGCAGCTTGGGACAGCTCTCCTATAATTCACCCCTCCACTTT. The full variable domain, its missing parts supplied by reference TRBV7-9 and TRBJ1-6, is DTGVSQNPRHKITKRGQNVTFRCDPISEHNRLYWYRQTLGQGPEFLTYFQNEAQLEKSRLLSDRFSAERPKGSFSTLEIQRTEQGDSAMYLCASSLGQLSYNSPLHFGNGTRLTVT.

The rearrangement joins TRBV4-1 to TRBJ1-6; D may be TRBD1 (6 bases). The CDR3 length is 15 residues. The germline V gene has CDR1 MGHRA and CDR2 YSYEKL. V was clipped by 4 bases and J by 4 bases, with 11 bases between them. The CDR3 sequence: CASSLRDNYNSPLHF. DNA for the CDR3: TGCGCCAGCAGCCTCCGGGACAATTATAATTCACCCCTCCACTTT.

This clone was seen just once. The chain carries TRBV19 and TRBJ1-5, with a weak D call TRBD1 (6 bases). CDR1 is LNHDA and CDR2 is SQIVND in the germline V gene (reference sequence). This CDR3 is 15 amino acids long. The V and J ends lost 3 bases and 6 bases respectively, with 15 bases between them. The CDR3 is CASSIQGGAVQPQHF. CDR3 sequence (DNA): TGTGCCAGTAGTATCCAAGGGGGGGCGGTTCAGCCCCAGCATTTT.

This rearrangement joins TRBV7-6 to TRBJ1-1; 7 nucleotides line up with TRBD1. J lost 0 bases, V lost 4 bases, and 5 bases had no gene match. Germline assignment: CDR1 SGHVS and CDR2 FNYEAQ. The CDR3 contains 15 residues. CDR3 in amino acids: CASSSLQGLNTEAFF. CDR3 sequence (DNA): TGTGCCAGCAGCTCCTTACAGGGGTTGAACACTGAAGCTTTCTTT.

The chain joins TRBV10-3 to TRBJ2-1, with 7 bases that match TRBD2. V was clipped by 4 bases and J by 8 bases; unmatched bases: 2. The CDR3 length is 12 residues. Germline V lookup: CDR1 ENHRY, CDR2 SYGVKD. CDR3 amino acids: CAISVTSDEQFF. The CDR3 DNA reads as TGTGCCATCAGTGTTACTAGCGATGAGCAGTTCTTC.

V gene TRBV19 combines with J gene TRBJ1-4; D unclear. The germline V gene encodes CDR1 LNHDA and CDR2 SQIVND (reference sequence). The CDR3 contains 17 residues. The germline V and J ends were trimmed by 1 base and 0 bases, with 12 bases remaining between them. CDR3: CASSIGPAAATNEKLFF. The CDR3 region has the DNA TGTGCCAGTAGTATAGGTCCAGCGGCAGCAACTAATGAAAAACTGTTTTTT.

This sequence joins TRBV29-1 and TRBJ2-5; D might be TRBD2 (5 bases). V lost 2 bases to trimming and J lost 5 bases, with 18 bases between them. The CDR3 contains 15 residues. Looked up from germline, CDR1 is SQVTM and CDR2 is ANQGSEA. The CDR3 sequence is CSVELGRGNLETQYF. The CDR3 DNA follows: TGCAGCGTTGAACTCGGTCGGGGAAATCTTGAGACCCAGTACTTC.

The chain is built from TRBV7-2 and TRBJ1-5; D is uncertain. Trimming took off 7 bases at V and 6 bases at J, with 19 bases between the two ends. Germline loops: CDR1 SGHTA, CDR2 FQGNSA. This CDR3 contains 15 residues. This CDR3 is CASNQDILGSQPQHF. The CDR3 DNA follows: TGTGCCAGCAACCAAGACATTCTGGGTAGTCAGCCCCAGCATTTT. Based on the CDR3 plus reference TRBV7-2 and TRBJ1-5, the full variable domain is GAGVSQSPSNKVTEKGKDVELRCDPISGHTALYWYRQSLGQGLEFLIYFQGNSAPDKSGLPSDRFSAERTGGSVSTLTIQRTQQEDSAVYLCASNQDILGSQPQHFGDGTRLSIL.

This chain joins TRBV27 and TRBJ1-6; 9 positions match TRBD1. This CDR3 contains 16 residues. Per the germline V gene, CDR1 is MNHEY and CDR2 is SMNVEV (reference sequence). V was clipped by 2 bases and J by 7 bases; unmatched bases: 6. CDR3 amino acids: CASSLHGQGTNSPLHF. For the CDR3, the DNA is TGTGCCAGCAGTTTACACGGACAGGGGACCAATTCACCCCTCCACTTT.

V and J are TRBV25-1 and TRBJ1-1; D remains unclear. The V gene's germline CDR1 is MGHDK and CDR2 SYGVNS. Trimming stripped 5 bases from V and 6 bases from J, with 10 bases between. The CDR3 length is 12 residues. The CDR3 protein is CASSSELPEAFF. The CDR3 nucleotides are TGTGCCAGCAGTTCTGAACTACCTGAAGCTTTCTTT.

V and J are TRBV28 and TRBJ1-1; no definite D call. CDR3 length equals 13 residues. CDR1 MDHEN and CDR2 SYDVKM come from the germline V gene. Trimming cost V 1 base and J 8 bases, with 11 bases left between them. The chain's CDR3 is CASSLSTGLEAFF. The CDR3 DNA follows: TGTGCCAGCAGTTTATCGACCGGACTCGAAGCTTTCTTT.

This clone was seen just once. The V gene is TRBV9, the J gene TRBJ2-7, with D perhaps matching TRBD2 (6 bases). Germline V lookup: CDR1 SGDLS, CDR2 YYNGEE. V was pared by 0 bases and J by 4 bases, with 20 bases between. The CDR3 contains 17 residues. CDR3 protein: CASSVAIPGSGEYEQYF. CDR3 DNA: TGTGCCAGCAGCGTAGCGATCCCCGGGTCGGGAGAATACGAGCAGTACTTC.

The J gene is TRBJ2-1, the V gene TRBV11-2; TRBD1 matches 9 bases. Germline V gene lookup returns CDR1 SGHAT and CDR2 FQNNGV. Trimming took 4 bases from V and 5 from J; bases not matched to a gene: 3. The CDR3 runs 14 residues. CDR3 region: CASSSGQGHNEQFF. In DNA form, the CDR3 reads TGTGCCAGCAGCTCGGGACAGGGCCACAATGAGCAGTTCTTC. The full variable domain, completed using reference TRBV11-2 and TRBJ2-1, is EAGVAQSPRYKIIEKRQSVAFWCNPISGHATLYWYQQILGQGPKLLIQFQNNGVVDDSQLPKDRFSAERLKGVDSTLKIQPAKLEDSAVYLCASSSGQGHNEQFFGPGTRLTVL.

CDR3 protein: CASTMLAGGETQYF. DNA for the CDR3: TGTGCCAGCACCATGTTAGCGGGCGGGGAGACCCAGTACTTC. The chain couples TRBV6-5 to TRBJ2-5; 7 bases match TRBD2. The CDR3 covers 14 residues. V lost 7 bases, J lost 5 bases, and 10 bases stayed unmatched. Germline CDR1 and CDR2: MNHEY and SVGAGI.

There are a few counts of this clone. The rearrangement joins TRBV19 to TRBJ2-3; 8 bases match TRBD2. Germline V gene sequence: CDR1 LNHDA, CDR2 SQIVND (reference sequence). The CDR3 length is 15 residues. V was pared by 3 bases and J by 4 bases, with 6 bases of the junction left unmatched. The CDR3 spells CASSIPAGESDTQYF. CDR3 bases: TGTGCCAGTAGTATTCCAGCGGGAGAGTCAGATACGCAGTATTTT.

This sequence joins TRBV4-1 and TRBJ1-1, with 10 bases fitting TRBD1. The CDR3 has 16 amino acids. Germline trimming cut 3 bases from V and 2 bases from J; bases unmatched to any gene: 6. Germline CDR1 and CDR2: MGHRA and YSYEKL. This chain's CDR3 is CASSQGTGVQNTEAFF. The CDR3 nucleotides are TGCGCCAGCAGCCAGGGGACAGGGGTTCAAAACACTGAAGCTTTCTTT.

The rearrangement uses TRBV18 and TRBJ1-2, with a tentative D call TRBD1 (6 bases). Trimming took off 2 bases at V and 6 bases at J, with 28 bases between the two ends. The CDR3 totals 19 residues. Germline V gene data show CDR1 as KGHSH and CDR2 as LQKENI. The CDR3 spells CASSPLNTASGERQDGYTF. In nucleotides, the CDR3 is TGTGCCAGCTCACCATTAAATACGGCGTCCGGAGAGCGACAGGATGGCTACACCTTC.

V and J are TRBV11-2 and TRBJ2-1; D may be TRBD1 (6 bases). V lost 5 bases to trimming and J lost 6 bases, with 11 bases between them. The CDR3 is 13 residues long. Germline V gives CDR1 SGHAT, CDR2 FQNNGV. The CDR3 coding sequence is TGTGCCAGCAGCCGCGGACAGAGCAATGAGCAGTTCTTC. This encodes CASSRGQSNEQFF. The full variable domain, its missing parts supplied by reference TRBV11-2 and TRBJ2-1, is EAGVAQSPRYKIIEKRQSVAFWCNPISGHATLYWYQQILGQGPKLLIQFQNNGVVDDSQLPKDRFSAERLKGVDSTLKIQPAKLEDSAVYLCASSRGQSNEQFFGPGTRLTVL.

The chain couples TRBV3-1 (or the pseudogene TRBV3-2) to TRBJ2-7; D possibly corresponds to TRBD2 (6 bases). The V gene lost 0 bases and the J gene lost 2 bases, with 23 bases spanning the gap. This CDR3 contains 19 residues. Germline values: CDR1 LGHDT, CDR2 YNNKEL (reference sequence). For the CDR3, the DNA is TGTGCCAGCAGCCAAGATTTATCCTGGGGCGGGACTCCTCCCTACGAGCAGTACTTC. This translates into CASSQDLSWGGTPPYEQYF.

The rearrangement joins TRBV19 to TRBJ2-6; D uncertain. The CDR3 is 14 amino acids. The V end was cut by 9 bases, the J end by 2 bases, with 11 bases between. Looked up from germline, CDR1 is LNHDA and CDR2 is SQIVND (reference sequence). CDR3 loop: CASIRLTGANVLTF. In nucleotides, the CDR3 is TGTGCCAGCATCAGGTTAACTGGGGCCAACGTCCTGACTTTC.

The V and J genes are TRBV4-3 and TRBJ2-1, with 7 bases matching TRBD1. Germline CDR1 is LGHNA and CDR2 is YSLEER. J lost 5 bases, V lost 4 bases, and 14 bases had no gene match. The CDR3 has 17 amino acids. CDR3 region: CASSRAPPGTVDNEQFF. CDR3 DNA: TGCGCCAGCAGCCGCGCTCCTCCCGGGACAGTTGACAATGAGCAGTTCTTC.